This T cell receptor (beta chain) was sequenced during a study of naive and memory T cell subsets. This CDR3 contains 17 residues. From germline, CDR1 is MNHEY and CDR2 SMNVEV (reference sequence). V shed 5 bases and J shed 0 bases, with 17 bases lying between them. Whole blood, 2.5 ml, came from adult healthy volunteers. Cells were not sorted; total RNA input targeted roughly 1 to 1,100 ng. Alpha and beta constant region primers primed reverse transcription for blood and skin samples. Amplification of ligated cDNA took four PCR rounds with SP2 and nested alpha and beta constant primers. TCRdb analysed the 5' RACE reads with MiXCR anew, one entry per CDR3 protein. Here the sample spans tens of thousands of distinct CDR3 sequences, roughly 25% being singletons.

The chain recombines TRBV27 with TRBJ1-5; perhaps TRBD1 as D (6 bases). This TCR was recovered from a female donor in good health. CDR3 residues: CASSPSQGDYSNQPQHF. The CDR3 DNA reads as TGTGCCAGCAGTCCTTCACAGGGTGACTATAGCAATCAGCCCCAGCATTTT.